These 28 T cell receptor beta chains were sequenced from one sample in a study of cytomegalovirus exposure and HLA in healthy donors. Amplification used 60 Vbeta primers and 13 Jbeta primers. Repertoires were generated with immunoSEQ multiplex PCR, while TCRdb's copy carries only in-frame clones and drops some. The table shows approximately 77,000 clones, with about three quarters occurring only once. The specimen sequenced was PBMCs. Every receptor here comes from a man aged 35 to 55 in good health and CMV-seronegative.

In DNA, the CDR3 is TGTGCCAGCTCACCTCTTCAGCCTTCAGGGTTCGGGGAGACCCAGTACTTC. Translation gives CASSPLQPSGFGETQYF. The chain has TRBV18 and TRBJ2-5; possible D gene TRBD1, 5 bases. Trimming took off 3 bases at V and 5 bases at J, with 22 bases between the two ends. The V gene's germline CDR1 is KGHSH and CDR2 LQKENI. CDR3 length: 17 residues.

The chain joins TRBV19 to TRBJ2-1, with 10 nucleotides matching TRBD2. J gave up 6 bases and V 5 bases, and 7 bases lay outside the gene matches. The CDR3 is 15 amino acids. Germline V gene data show CDR1 as LNHDA and CDR2 as SQIVND (reference sequence). In DNA form, the CDR3 reads TGTGCCAGTAGTCCCGGACTAGCGGTCCCCAATGAGCAGTTCTTC. Protein product: CASSPGLAVPNEQFF.

The CDR3 is CASSGGDPYEQYF. CDR3 nucleotides: TGCGCCAGCAGCGGAGGGGACCCCTACGAGCAGTACTTC. The chain carries TRBV5-1 and TRBJ2-5, with D perhaps matching TRBD2 (6 bases). The DNA end favors TRBJ2-7, so the J call may be wrong. This CDR3 region has 13 residues. Germline V gene lookup returns CDR1 SGHRS and CDR2 YFSETQ.

CDR3 nucleotides: TGTGCCAGCAGCTTGGCCCACAGGGAGGGCTATGGCTACACCTTC. It encodes CASSLAHREGYGYTF. The chain employs TRBV5-4 and TRBJ1-2; possibly TRBD1 for D (6 bases). CDR1 is SGHNT, CDR2 YYREEE, per germline (reference sequence). Trimming left V 0 bases short and J 4 bases short, with 13 bases between. The CDR3 has 15 residues.

This clone was counted only a few times. This chain joins TRBV6-5 and TRBJ1-4; TRBD1 is a possible D gene (5 bases). Trimming removed 0 bases at V and 8 bases at J, with 7 bases between. The germline V gene encodes CDR1 MNHEY and CDR2 SVGAGI. The CDR3 length is 13 residues. CDR3 in DNA: TGTGCCAGCAGTTACTCGAAGGGGGAAAAACTGTTTTTT. Its translation: CASSYSKGEKLFF.

This chain uses TRBV6-1 with TRBJ2-1; D call uncertain. This CDR3 is built from 14 residues. Per the germline V gene, CDR1 is MNHNS and CDR2 is SASEGT. The V and J ends lost 0 bases and 3 bases respectively, with 6 bases between them. CDR3 protein: CASSEAASYNEQFF. DNA of the CDR3: TGTGCCAGCAGTGAAGCGGCTAGCTACAATGAGCAGTTCTTC.

This clone has just one count. This chain links TRBV29-1 with TRBJ2-3, with TRBD2 identical over 7 bases. V lost 6 bases and J lost 2; bases outside the gene matches: 5. CDR3 length equals 13 residues. The germline CDR1 and CDR2 sequences are SQVTM and ANQGSEA. The DNA of the CDR3 is TGCAGCGTATCTAGCGGAATCACAGATACGCAGTATTTT. It yields the protein CSVSSGITDTQYF.

This rearrangement joins TRBV18 to TRBJ2-5; possible D gene TRBD2, 5 bases. Trimming shortened V by 2 bases and J by 2 bases, and 12 bases separated the two germline ends. From germline, CDR1 is KGHSH and CDR2 LQKENI. CDR3 length: 15 amino acids. DNA of the CDR3: TGTGCCAGCTCACCAACGCCCCGGGGACAAGAGACCCAGTACTTC. Translated, it gives CASSPTPRGQETQYF.

The chain recombines TRBV7-3 with TRBJ1-1; 7 bases agree with TRBD1. The germline V gene encodes CDR1 SGHTA and CDR2 FQGTGA. CDR3 length: 17 amino acids. V shed 3 bases and J 7 bases; nucleotides not matched to a gene: 17. Here the CDR3 DNA reads TGTGCCAGCAGCTTCCGTTTGAGGGCAGGGGGTCCCAATGAAGCTTTCTTT. It translates to CASSFRLRAGGPNEAFF.

The chain has TRBV28 and TRBJ1-4; D is undetermined. V shed 5 bases and J shed 4 bases, with 11 bases lying between them. Germline lookup yields CDR1 MDHEN and CDR2 SYDVKM. The CDR3 consists of 14 residues. In nucleotides, the CDR3 is TGTGCCAGCAGTCTAAACAGTGTTAATGAAAAACTGTTTTTT. This codes for CASSLNSVNEKLFF. Full variable domain (outside the CDR3, taken from reference TRBV28 and TRBJ1-4): DVKVTQSSRYLVKRTGEKVFLECVQDMDHENMFWYRQDPGLGLRLIYFSYDVKMKEKGDIPEGYSVSREKKERFSLILESASTNQTSMYLCASSLNSVNEKLFFGSGTQLSVL.

The chain recombines TRBV29-1 with TRBJ2-7; 8 nucleotides match TRBD2. V lost 6 bases and J lost 4; bases outside the gene matches: 5. Germline lookup yields CDR1 SQVTM and CDR2 ANQGSEA. This CDR3 is 12 amino acids long. CDR3 sequence: CSVGGTSYEQYF. For the CDR3, the DNA is TGCAGCGTGGGGGGGACTAGTTACGAGCAGTACTTC.

The V call is TRBV2, the J call TRBJ1-1; no reliable D call. From germline, CDR1 is SNHLY and CDR2 FYNNEI. V shed 1 base and J shed 10 bases, with 16 bases lying between them. The CDR3 runs 14 residues. CDR3 sequence: CASSEGPLEAVAFF. The CDR3 bases are TGTGCCAGCAGTGAAGGACCTCTAGAGGCGGTAGCTTTCTTT. Using reference TRBV2 and TRBJ1-1 for the parts outside the CDR3, the full variable domain is EPEVTQTPSHQVTQMGQEVILRCVPISNHLYFYWYRQILGQKVEFLVSFYNNEISEKSEIFDDQFSVERPDGSNFTLKIRSTKLEDSAMYFCASSEGPLEAVAFFGQGTRLTVV.

A note on this clone: Additional DNA sequences in this sample encode the identical CDR3. The chain employs TRBV4-3 and TRBJ2-7, with TRBD2 identical over 9 bases. The V gene's germline CDR1 is LGHNA and CDR2 YSLEER. The CDR3 spans 15 residues. The trim removed 0 bases at V and 4 bases at J, leaving 4 bases unmatched. The CDR3 reads CASSQDPSGTYEQYF. In DNA form, the CDR3 reads TGCGCCAGCAGCCAAGATCCTAGCGGGACGTACGAGCAGTACTTC.

CDR3 amino acids: CASSLGPSGSDEQFF. The CDR3 nucleotides are TGCGCCAGCAGCTTGGGGCCTAGCGGGAGCGATGAGCAGTTCTTC. The V and J genes are TRBV5-1 and TRBJ2-1; 10 bases fit TRBD2. This CDR3 has 15 residues. Per germline, CDR1 SGHRS and CDR2 YFSETQ. The J segment lost 8 bases and the V segment lost 0 bases, leaving 5 bases of the junction unmatched. The full variable domain, in which reference TRBV5-1 and TRBJ2-1 provide the parts outside the CDR3, is KAGVTQTPRYLIKTRGQQVTLSCSPISGHRSVSWYQQTPGQGLQFLFEYFSETQRNKGNFPGRFSGRQFSNSRSEMNVSTLELGDSALYLCASSLGPSGSDEQFFGPGTRLTVL.

This clone was counted a few times. V and J are TRBV4-1 and TRBJ2-1, with TRBD2 as a possible D gene (6 bases). The germline V gene encodes CDR1 MGHRA and CDR2 YSYEKL. V shed 1 base and J shed 5 bases, with 18 bases lying between them. The CDR3 extends over 17 amino acids. The CDR3: CASSQAPRPGAHNEQFF. The CDR3 region has the DNA TGCGCCAGCAGCCAAGCCCCACGACCGGGAGCCCACAATGAGCAGTTCTTC.

J is TRBJ1-5 and V is TRBV10-1; D is undetermined. The CDR3 loop spans 10 amino acids. The germline gives CDR1 WNHNN, CDR2 SYGVQD (reference sequence). Trimming left V 7 bases short and J 8 bases short, with 6 bases between. The CDR3 sequence: CASTFEPQHF. In nucleotides, the CDR3 is TGCGCCAGCACCTTCGAGCCCCAGCATTTT.

The CDR3 here is CASGRQINTGELFF. The CDR3 DNA sequence: TGTGCCAGCGGCAGACAGATTAACACCGGGGAGCTGTTTTTT. V usage is TRBV5-4 and J usage is TRBJ2-2; weak D call: TRBD1 (5 bases). Trimming shortened V by 7 bases and J by 2 bases, and 12 bases separated the two germline ends. Germline-derived CDR1 and CDR2 are SGHNT and YYREEE (reference sequence). CDR3 length equals 14 residues.

CDR3 residues: CASSAQQGVQYGYTF. Written as DNA, the CDR3 is TGTGCCAGCAGCGCCCAACAGGGGGTGCAGTATGGCTACACCTTC. The V and J genes are TRBV7-9 and TRBJ1-2; 8 bases are a match to TRBD1. Trimming at V came to 5 bases and at J to 5 bases, leaving 10 bases not matched to a gene. CDR3 size: 15 residues. Germline V gives CDR1 SEHNR, CDR2 FQNEAQ (reference sequence).

The CDR3 DNA reads TGTGCCAGCAGTCCCATAGCGGGAGGAACGTACGAGCAGTACTTC. Translation gives CASSPIAGGTYEQYF. V is TRBV27 and J is TRBJ2-7; TRBD2 aligns across 10 bases. J was trimmed by 4 bases and V by 5 bases; bases with no gene match: 8. The CDR3 length is 15 residues. Germline V gene data show CDR1 as MNHEY and CDR2 as SMNVEV (reference sequence).

The CDR3 sequence is CASSLERAGGEKLFF. The CDR3 nucleotides read TGTGCCAGCAGTTTAGAGCGGGCTGGGGGTGAAAAACTGTTTTTT. The V call is TRBV28, the J call TRBJ1-4; possible D gene TRBD1, 5 bases. Germline CDR1 MDHEN, CDR2 SYDVKM. Trimming removed 2 bases at V and 7 bases at J, with 14 bases between. The CDR3 contains 15 residues.

This sequence joins TRBV7-8 and TRBJ2-2, with 10 bases matching TRBD1. The CDR3 sequence is 17 residues long. The trim removed 3 bases at V and 5 bases at J, leaving 9 bases unmatched. From germline, CDR1 is SGHVS and CDR2 FQNEAQ. The CDR3 DNA is TGTGCCAGCAGCTTGCCGGACAGGGGGGACCAAACCGGGGAGCTGTTTTTT. Translated: CASSLPDRGDQTGELFF.

This clone was found once. The rearrangement joins TRBV19 to TRBJ2-7; TRBD2 matches at 9 bases. The CDR3 runs to 14 residues. The trim removed 4 bases at V and 7 bases at J, leaving 8 bases unmatched. Germline V gene data show CDR1 as LNHDA and CDR2 as SQIVND (reference sequence). CDR3 coding DNA: TGTGCCAGTAGTAGGACTAGCGTGGATGTGGAGCAGTACTTC. Protein: CASSRTSVDVEQYF.

This clone is medium-sized in the sample. The chain combines TRBV6-4 with TRBJ2-3; 7 bases align to TRBD1. CDR3 size: 14 residues. Germline CDR1 reads MRHNA; CDR2 reads SNTAGT. Trimming at V came to 4 bases and at J to 4 bases, leaving 5 bases not matched to a gene. CDR3 in DNA: TGTGCCAGCAGTGCTGGGACAGAACCAGATACGCAGTATTTT. It yields the protein CASSAGTEPDTQYF.

The rearrangement uses TRBV6-5 and TRBJ1-1; a weak D match, TRBD1 (5 bases). Germline CDR1 MNHEY, CDR2 SVGAGI. The CDR3 extends over 14 amino acids. V lost 7 bases to trimming and J lost 4 bases, with 16 bases between them. Written as DNA, the CDR3 is TGTGCCAGCAAAATCTCACAGGCCCGCACTGAAGCTTTCTTT. Encoded protein: CASKISQARTEAFF.

V gene TRBV30 combines with J gene TRBJ2-1; no clear D. The V gene lost 7 bases and the J gene lost 3 bases, with 10 bases spanning the gap. The germline V gene encodes CDR1 GTSNPN and CDR2 SVGIG (reference sequence). The CDR3 runs 12 residues. The CDR3 protein is CASAESYNEQFF. The CDR3 bases are TGTGCCTCCGCGGAGAGCTACAATGAGCAGTTCTTC.

The chain links TRBV7-8 to TRBJ2-5, with TRBD2 matching over 15 bases. The V and J ends lost 4 bases and 7 bases, in that order; junction bases with no gene match: 4. CDR3 size: 15 residues. CDR1 is SGHVS and CDR2 is FQNEAQ in the germline V gene. The CDR3 bases are TGTGCCAGCAGCTGGACTAGCGGGAGGGGGGGGACCCAGTACTTC. It yields the protein CASSWTSGRGGTQYF.

The rearrangement joins TRBV30 to TRBJ1-2; TRBD1 might be the D (5 bases). Germline V CDR1 and CDR2: GTSNPN, SVGIG (reference sequence). V lost 0 bases and J lost 4, with 6 bases in between. CDR3 size: 12 residues. In DNA form, the CDR3 reads TGTGCCTGGAGTGTAAGGGGCTATGGCTACACCTTC. Translation gives CAWSVRGYGYTF.

This clone was picked up a small number of times. V and J are TRBV7-9 and TRBJ1-2; 7 nucleotides align to TRBD1. There are 14 residues in the CDR3. Germline assignment: CDR1 SEHNR and CDR2 FQNEAQ (reference sequence). V lost 5 bases, J lost 8 bases, and 11 bases stayed unmatched. CDR3 bases: TGTGCCAGCAGCCCCGACAGGGAACTGCAAGGCTACACCTTC. Translating gives CASSPDRELQGYTF.